Listed below are T cell receptor beta chains from one sample, sequenced in a study of glioma-infiltrating T cells after dendritic cell vaccination. Some clones are missing from TCRdb's copy, which holds only in-frame ones; the method was immunoSEQ multiplex PCR. The table shows about 92,000 clones, with about nine tenths occurring only once. Sequencing used blood, obtained before dendritic cell vaccination. The receptors shown here come from a human donor with glioblastoma. Both conserved end residues are part of each CDR3.

J gene: TRBJ2-7
V gene: TRBV6-5
CDR3 protein: CASSPETGSSYEQYF

J gene: TRBJ2-7
V gene: TRBV9
CDR3 protein: CASSPNWGAEYEQYF

J gene: TRBJ2-7
V gene: TRBV11-2
CDR3 protein: CASSFLHRDRNYEQYF

J gene: TRBJ2-3
V gene: TRBV19
CDR3 protein: CASSMVTLTDTQYF

J gene: TRBJ2-7
V gene: TRBV5-6
CDR3 protein: CASTERGSYEQYF

J gene: -
V gene: TRBV18
CDR3 protein: CASSLSSGGGTYEQYF

J gene: TRBJ1-2
V gene: TRBV15
CDR3 protein: CATTPDRSYGYTF

J gene: TRBJ1-2
V gene: TRBV19
CDR3 protein: CASSTNYRVGYTF

J gene: TRBJ1-5
V gene: TRBV19
CDR3 protein: CASSILQGLYQPQHF

J gene: TRBJ2-7
V gene: TRBV5-1
CDR3 protein: CASSLATKPYEQYF

J gene: TRBJ1-1
V gene: TRBV7-2
CDR3 protein: CASSFSPGQTEAFF

J gene: TRBJ1-2
V gene: TRBV19
CDR3 protein: CASSLRYGYTF

J gene: TRBJ1-3
V gene: TRBV5-1
CDR3 protein: CASGVGHSGNTIYF

J gene: TRBJ2-4
V gene: TRBV7-2
CDR3 protein: CASSKGTSGKNIQYF

J gene: TRBJ2-5
V gene: TRBV5-1
CDR3 protein: CASSFVEGETQYF

J gene: TRBJ2-1
V gene: TRBV11-3
CDR3 protein: CASSSGYHNEQFF

J gene: TRBJ2-1
V gene: TRBV9
CDR3 protein: CASSVAPLAGGINEQFF

J gene: TRBJ2-2
V gene: TRBV2
CDR3 protein: CASSDGTVNTGELFF

J gene: TRBJ1-2
V gene: TRBV18
CDR3 protein: CASSPGTGEFGYTF

J gene: TRBJ1-5
V gene: TRBV2
CDR3 protein: CASRLSTGFAQPQHF

J gene: TRBJ2-1
V gene: TRBV28
CDR3 protein: CASSLRDRHNEQFF

J gene: TRBJ2-6
V gene: TRBV9
CDR3 protein: CASSDRVGHRSSGANVLTF

J gene: TRBJ2-7
V gene: TRBV27
CDR3 protein: CASSHIAGGPYEQYF

J gene: TRBJ1-5
V gene: TRBV18
CDR3 protein: CASSGQGVNQPQHF

J gene: TRBJ2-1
V gene: TRBV18
CDR3 protein: CASSPGGTGHNEQFF

J gene: TRBJ1-2
V gene: TRBV5-4
CDR3 protein: CASSLGAGKAYGYTF

J gene: TRBJ2-1
V gene: TRBV14
CDR3 protein: CASSQDRTGGWNEQFF

J gene: TRBJ2-5
V gene: TRBV14
CDR3 protein: CASSQLAGIPVDQETQYF

J gene: TRBJ2-2
V gene: TRBV5-6
CDR3 protein: CASSLGQTHTGELFF

J gene: TRBJ2-3
V gene: TRBV9
CDR3 protein: CASSVDGNTDTQYF

J gene: TRBJ2-5
V gene: TRBV4-2
CDR3 protein: CASSQEGSDQETQYF

J gene: TRBJ2-1
V gene: TRBV6-5
CDR3 protein: CASSYYRGPEQFF

J gene: TRBJ1-1
V gene: TRBV15
CDR3 protein: CATSTVGGIVAEAFF

J gene: TRBJ2-1
V gene: TRBV2
CDR3 protein: CASSVHREGVNEQFF

J gene: TRBJ2-7
V gene: TRBV7-9
CDR3 protein: CASSPPSSYEQYF

J gene: TRBJ2-1
V gene: TRBV5-4
CDR3 protein: CASSPILAGTYNEQFF

J gene: TRBJ2-7
V gene: TRBV5-6
CDR3 protein: CASSILSRDSGEQYF

J gene: TRBJ2-6
V gene: TRBV13
CDR3 protein: CASSAPGTSSGANVLTF

J gene: TRBJ1-2
V gene: TRBV5-4
CDR3 protein: CASSTSSGYGYTF

J gene: TRBJ2-7
V gene: TRBV5-6
CDR3 protein: CASSLSGLDEQYF

J gene: TRBJ1-2
V gene: TRBV13
CDR3 protein: CASNSLRELGYTF

J gene: TRBJ1-6
V gene: TRBV28
CDR3 protein: CASSSPNYRTGFSPLHF

J gene: TRBJ2-2
V gene: TRBV29-1
CDR3 protein: CSVGGNVWTGELFF

J gene: TRBJ1-5
V gene: TRBV19
CDR3 protein: CASSPSGGSNQPQHF

J gene: TRBJ1-1
V gene: TRBV19
CDR3 protein: CASSMGQGAGEAFF

J gene: TRBJ2-6
V gene: TRBV7-8
CDR3 protein: CASSTPGANVLTF

J gene: TRBJ2-1
V gene: TRBV15
CDR3 protein: CATSRRLAGVAYNEQFF

J gene: TRBJ1-1
V gene: TRBV11-1
CDR3 protein: CASQPRQARGNTEAFF

J gene: TRBJ1-6
V gene: TRBV2
CDR3 protein: CASTEGPGGASPLHF

J gene: TRBJ2-3
V gene: TRBV7-2
CDR3 protein: CASSLGWRGLSPDTQYF

J gene: TRBJ2-7
V gene: TRBV6-5
CDR3 protein: CASSYSGLADEQYF

J gene: TRBJ1-2
V gene: TRBV27
CDR3 protein: CASSLGGYLGRLYGYTF

J gene: TRBJ2-1
V gene: TRBV7-8
CDR3 protein: CASSLSSGTGRYNEQFF

J gene: TRBJ2-7
V gene: TRBV5-1
CDR3 protein: CASSVGLAEDYEQYF